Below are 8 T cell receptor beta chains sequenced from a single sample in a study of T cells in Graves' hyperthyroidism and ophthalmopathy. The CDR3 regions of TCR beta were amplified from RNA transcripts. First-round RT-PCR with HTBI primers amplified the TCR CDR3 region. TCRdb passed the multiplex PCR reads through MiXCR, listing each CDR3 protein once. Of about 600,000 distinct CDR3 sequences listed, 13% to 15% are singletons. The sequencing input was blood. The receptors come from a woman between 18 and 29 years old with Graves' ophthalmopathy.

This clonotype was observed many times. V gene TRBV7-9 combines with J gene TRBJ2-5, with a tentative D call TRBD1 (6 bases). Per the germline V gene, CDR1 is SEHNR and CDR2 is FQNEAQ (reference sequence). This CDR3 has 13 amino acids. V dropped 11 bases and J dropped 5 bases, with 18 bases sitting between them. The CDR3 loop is CAPGNNREETQYF. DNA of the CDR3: TGTGCCCCCGGCAATAACAGGGAGGAGACCCAGTACTTC.

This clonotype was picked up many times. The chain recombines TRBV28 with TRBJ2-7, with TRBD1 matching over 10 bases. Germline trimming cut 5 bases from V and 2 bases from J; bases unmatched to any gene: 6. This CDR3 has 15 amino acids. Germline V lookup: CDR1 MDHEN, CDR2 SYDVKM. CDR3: CASSPRGQGTYEQYF. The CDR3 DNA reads TGTGCCAGCAGTCCCCGGGGACAGGGGACCTACGAGCAGTACTTC.

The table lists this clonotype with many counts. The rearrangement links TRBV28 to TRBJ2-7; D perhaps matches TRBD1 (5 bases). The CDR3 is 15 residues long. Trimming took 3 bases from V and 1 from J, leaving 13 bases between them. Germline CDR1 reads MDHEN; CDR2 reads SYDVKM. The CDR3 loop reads CASSFLQGLSYEQYF. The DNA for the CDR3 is TGTGCCAGCAGTTTTCTGCAGGGTCTATCCTACGAGCAGTACTTC.

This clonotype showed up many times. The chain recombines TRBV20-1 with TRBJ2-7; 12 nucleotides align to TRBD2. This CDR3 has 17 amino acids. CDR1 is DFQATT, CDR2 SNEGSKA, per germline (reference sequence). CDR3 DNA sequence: TGCAGCGGAGCTGGATTGGCTAGCGGGAGGGCCGACTACGAGCAGTACTTC. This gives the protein CSGAGLASGRADYEQYF.

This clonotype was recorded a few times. The CDR3 sequence: CASSEGGQGVGGYTF. The CDR3 DNA reads as TGTGCCAGCAGTGAAGGTGGACAGGGGGTCGGGGGCTACACCTTC. The V gene is TRBV6-1, the J gene TRBJ1-2, with 10 bases that match TRBD1. Losses at the gene ends were 1 base for V and 8 bases for J; bases not matched to a gene: 7. This CDR3 is 15 amino acids long. CDR1 is MNHNS, CDR2 SASEGT, per germline.

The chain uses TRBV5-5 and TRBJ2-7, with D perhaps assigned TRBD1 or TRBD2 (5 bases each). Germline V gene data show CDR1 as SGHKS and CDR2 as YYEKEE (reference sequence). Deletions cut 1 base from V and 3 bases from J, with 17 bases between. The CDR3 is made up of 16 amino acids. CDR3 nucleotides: TGTGCCAGCAGCTTGTCGGTGTGGGGACCCAACTACGAGCAGTACTTC. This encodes CASSLSVWGPNYEQYF. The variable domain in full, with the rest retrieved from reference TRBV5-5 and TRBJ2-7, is DAGVTQSPTHLIKTRGQQVTLRCSPISGHKSVSWYQQVLGQGPQFIFQYYEKEERGRGNFPDRFSARQFPNYSSELNVNALLLGDSALYLCASSLSVWGPNYEQYFGPGTRLTVT.

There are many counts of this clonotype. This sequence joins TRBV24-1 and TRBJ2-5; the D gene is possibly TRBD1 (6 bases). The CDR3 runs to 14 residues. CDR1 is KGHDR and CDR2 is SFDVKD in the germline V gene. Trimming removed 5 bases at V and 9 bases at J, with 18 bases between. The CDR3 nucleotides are TGTGCCACCAGTGTACAGGGAGCAAGAGGGGCCCAGTACTTC. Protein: CATSVQGARGAQYF.

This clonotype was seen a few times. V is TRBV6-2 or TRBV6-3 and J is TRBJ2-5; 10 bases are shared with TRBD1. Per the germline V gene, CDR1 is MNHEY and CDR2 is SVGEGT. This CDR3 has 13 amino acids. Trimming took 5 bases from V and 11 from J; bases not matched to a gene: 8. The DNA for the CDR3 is TGTGCCAGCAGTACCGGACAGGGGGTTGGACAGTACTTC. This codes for CASSTGQGVGQYF.